Below, 5 T cell receptor beta chains from the same sample are listed, as sequenced in a study of cytomegalovirus exposure and HLA in healthy donors. The PCR was carried out with 60 Vbeta primers and 13 Jbeta primers. Clones were read by immunoSEQ multiplex PCR, and TCRdb kept only the in-frame ones, dropping some. This sample yields roughly 120,000 clones, of which more than 65% are seen a single time; less than 4% belongs to the top ten. Sequencing input: PBMCs. The source is a human donor in good health.

This chain uses TRBV5-1 with TRBJ1-1; possible D gene TRBD1, 5 bases. Trimming shortened V by 4 bases and J by 2 bases, and 9 bases separated the two germline ends. The CDR3 spans 13 residues. Per the germline V gene, CDR1 is SGHRS and CDR2 is YFSETQ. The CDR3 region is CASSGGINTEAFF. The CDR3, as DNA: TGCGCCAGCAGCGGGGGGATTAACACTGAAGCTTTCTTT.

The chain joins TRBV7-6 to TRBJ2-5, with 10 positions matching TRBD1. The CDR3 is made up of 16 amino acids. The V gene end was trimmed by 2 bases and the J gene end by 3 bases; junction bases not matched to a gene: 6. The germline CDR1 and CDR2 sequences are SGHVS and FNYEAQ. Here the CDR3 reads CASSLIPGQGKETQYF. Written as DNA, the CDR3 is TGTGCCAGCAGCTTAATACCGGGACAGGGGAAAGAGACCCAGTACTTC.

This chain uses TRBV9 with TRBJ1-4; weak D call: TRBD1 (5 bases). V was shortened by 1 base and J by 3 bases, with 10 bases between the two germline ends. The CDR3 length is 15 residues. In germline, CDR1 is SGDLS, CDR2 YYNGEE. CDR3 sequence (DNA): TGTGCCAGCAGCGTATCAGGCAGGGCTAATGAAAAACTGTTTTTT. It encodes CASSVSGRANEKLFF.

V and J are TRBV6-1 and TRBJ1-1; TRBD1 aligns across 9 bases. V was clipped by 5 bases and J by 5 bases; unmatched bases: 6. CDR1 is MNHNS, CDR2 SASEGT, per germline. There are 14 residues in the CDR3. The CDR3 DNA is TGTGCCAGCAGTAGACAGGGGGGGATGACTGAAGCTTTCTTT. Its translation is CASSRQGGMTEAFF.

The chain joins TRBV18 to TRBJ2-2; 12 bases match TRBD2. Germline values: CDR1 KGHSH, CDR2 LQKENI. The J segment lost 1 base and the V segment lost 4 bases, leaving 1 base of the junction unmatched. The CDR3 sequence is 16 residues long. The CDR3 sequence is CASSRTSGKNTGELFF. For the CDR3, the DNA is TGTGCCAGCTCACGGACTAGCGGGAAGAACACCGGGGAGCTGTTTTTT.